This T cell receptor (beta chain) is from a study of intratumoral heterogeneity in liver cancer. Method: immunoSEQ multiplex PCR; TCRdb's copy keeps in-frame clones and lacks some. This sample has 5,000 to 8,000 clones, with over 55% found just once. The hepatocellular carcinoma nodule was sampled at distinct, geographically separated regions. V lost 4 bases and J lost 0; bases outside the gene matches: 7. Germline V gene data show CDR1 as SNHLY and CDR2 as FYNNEI. This CDR3 contains 16 residues. This sequence joins TRBV2 and TRBJ1-1; 8 bases align to TRBD1. This clonotype was obtained from a woman between 65 and 79 years old with hepatocellular carcinoma. The sample was tumor tissue, taken before any cancer treatment. CDR3 nucleotide sequence: TGTGCCAGCAGTGCGCAGGGGGCAATGTTGAACACTGAAGCTTTCTTT. Its protein product is CASSAQGAMLNTEAFF.